This is a list of T cell receptor beta chains from one sample in a study of CD8+CD57+ T cells in acquired aplastic anemia. Each CDR3 protein is one row after TCRdb ran MiXCR on the reads. The repertoire holds hundreds of thousands of distinct CDR3 sequences, with about two thirds as singletons. Source material: sorted CD4+, CD8+, or CD8+CD57+ T cells (not recorded which) from PBMCs. The receptors originated from a human donor in good health, serving as a control. Both conserved end residues are part of each CDR3. A D gene is named only where the DNA matches it firmly. Expanded clones get a size class; other rows say once, few or many, or leave the size out.

J: TRBJ1-2
size: NA
V: TRBV20-1
D: NA
DNA: TGCAGTGCTCTATCCTACGACCCAGTAAGCGGCTACACCTTC
CDR3: CSALSYDPVSGYTF

J: TRBJ1-2
size: NA
V: TRBV6-1
D: NA
DNA: TGTGCCAGCAGCCCAATCCGGCACCACAATGGCTACACCTTC
CDR3: CASSPIRHHNGYTF

J: TRBJ2-7
size: NA
V: TRBV7-4
D: NA
DNA: TGTGCCAGCAGTTTACGGGGGGCCGAACTGTACTTC
CDR3: CASSLRGAELYF

J: TRBJ2-4
size: NA
V: TRBV5-5
D: NA
DNA: TGTGCCAGCAGCTTAGCTCTGCTGGGTCCTCTAGCCAAAAACATTCAGTACTTC
CDR3: CASSLALLGPLAKNIQYF

J: TRBJ2-3
size: NA
V: TRBV12-3/TRBV12-4
D: NA
DNA: TGTGCCAGCAGTTTGTTCGTTGCGGTGGGCACAGATACGCAGTATTTT
CDR3: CASSLFVAVGTDTQYF

J: TRBJ2-7
size: NA
V: TRBV7-6
D: TRBD2
DNA: TGTGCCAGCAGCTTAGCGGCTAGCGGTTACGAGCAGTACTTC
CDR3: CASSLAASGYEQYF

J: TRBJ2-2
size: many
V: TRBV20-1
D: TRBD2
DNA: TGCAGTGCTCTAACACTACTAGCGGGGGGGCTCGGGGAGCTGTTTTTT
CDR3: CSALTLLAGGLGELFF

J: TRBJ2-3
size: NA
V: TRBV6-1
D: NA
DNA: TGTGCCAGCAGTGAATCTCCAGATACGCAGTATTTT
CDR3: CASSESPDTQYF

J: TRBJ1-2
size: once
V: TRBV20-1
D: NA
DNA: TGCAGTGCTACAGGGGACTTTCCGGAAAATGGCTACACCTTC
CDR3: CSATGDFPENGYTF

J: TRBJ2-7
size: NA
V: TRBV12-3/TRBV12-4
D: NA
DNA: TGTGCCAGCAGGTTGGCCGCCTACGAGCAGTACTTC
CDR3: CASRLAAYEQYF

J: TRBJ2-7
size: NA
V: TRBV5-1
D: NA
DNA: TGCGCCAGCAGTGAGCCGCCTAGCCATACCTACGAGCAGTACTTC
CDR3: CASSEPPSHTYEQYF

J: TRBJ2-7
size: NA
V: TRBV7-9
D: NA
DNA: TGTGCCAGTATGGGCAGTTCCTACGAGCAGTACTTC
CDR3: CASMGSSYEQYF

J: TRBJ1-4
size: NA
V: TRBV7-9
D: NA
DNA: TGCGCCAGCAGCTTGGCCTCGGGGGGCCGTCCAGATACGTTTTTT
CDR3: CASSLASGGRPDTFF

J: TRBJ2-3
size: NA
V: TRBV7-3
D: NA
DNA: TGTGCCACCAGCAGAGATTCAGCGGGCACTAAAGCGCAGTATTTT
CDR3: CATSRDSAGTKAQYF

J: TRBJ1-2
size: many
V: TRBV3-1
D: NA
DNA: TGTGCCAGCAGCCAAGAACGGAGTTACGCTAACTATGGCTACACCTTC
CDR3: CASSQERSYANYGYTF

J: TRBJ1-5
size: NA
V: TRBV7-2
D: NA
DNA: TGTGCCAGCAGCTCCCAAGGGGTCGGCCAGCAACAGCATTTT
CDR3: CASSSQGVGQQQHF

J: TRBJ2-3
size: many
V: TRBV4-1
D: NA
DNA: TGCGCCAGCAGCCAAGTCGATATGGGGTTTCGCACAGATACGCAGTATTTT
CDR3: CASSQVDMGFRTDTQYF

J: TRBJ2-6
size: many
V: TRBV6-5
D: NA
DNA: TGTGCCAGCAGTCAACCCCCCACCAACGTCCTGACTTTC
CDR3: CASSQPPTNVLTF

J: TRBJ1-1
size: many
V: TRBV7-8
D: NA
DNA: TGTGCCAGCAACCCGCGCCTTTACGAAAGGAACACTGAAGCTTTCTTT
CDR3: CASNPRLYERNTEAFF

J: TRBJ1-4
size: NA
V: TRBV7-2
D: NA
DNA: TGTGCCAGCAGCTTAGTGACTAATGAAACTCTGTTTTTT
CDR3: CASSLVTNETLFF

J: TRBJ2-1
size: NA
V: TRBV2
D: NA
DNA: TGTGCCAGCAGTGAACATGCGGGCCCTCGGGATGAGCAGTTCTTC
CDR3: CASSEHAGPRDEQFF

J: TRBJ2-3
size: NA
V: TRBV4-1
D: TRBD2
DNA: TGCGCCAGCAGCTATCGTCTAGCGGGCACAGATACGCGGTATTTT
CDR3: CASSYRLAGTDTRYF

J: TRBJ2-7
size: NA
V: TRBV20-1
D: NA
DNA: TGCAGTGCTAGAGGGACGAACTACAATGACTACGAGCAGTACTTC
CDR3: CSARGTNYNDYEQYF

J: TRBJ2-3
size: once
V: TRBV29-1
D: TRBD1
DNA: TGCAGCGTTGAGGGTTCCGGCGGGACAGGGGCAAGCACAGATACGCAGTATTTT
CDR3: CSVEGSGGTGASTDTQYF

J: TRBJ2-5
size: many
V: TRBV13
D: TRBD2
DNA: TGTGCCTCTAGTAGCGGGGGGCCCCAAGAGACCCAGTACTTC
CDR3: CASSSGGPQETQYF

J: TRBJ2-7
size: NA
V: TRBV24-1
D: NA
DNA: TGTGCCACCGCAGTGAGCCTAGAGCAGTACTTC
CDR3: CATAVSLEQYF

J: TRBJ2-7
size: NA
V: TRBV7-2
D: NA
DNA: TGTGCCAGCAGCATTGACGGGGAGTTGGTGTCTAACCATTACTTC
CDR3: CASSIDGELVSNHYF